Detailed here is one T cell receptor (beta chain). The source of the sample is a study of blood T cell repertoires in COVID-19. On the study more broadly: The United States, Italy and Spain supplied acute and convalescent COVID-19 samples. Nucleic acid was either cDNA or gDNA, and it came from T cells, B-cell-depleted T cells, or PBMCs.

The germline V gene encodes CDR1 LNHDA and CDR2 SQIVND (reference sequence). The CDR3 loop spans 13 amino acids. V gave up 5 bases and J gave up 8 bases; unmatched junction bases: 8. Under the authors' procedure: How many nucleated cells were present was estimated from reference gene primer amplification. Libraries were prepared by immunoSEQ multiplex PCR; TCRdb keeps only in-frame clonotypes and omits some of them. V and J calls and clone size are as listed in that table; D and trimming were resolved from the DNA. The sample has about 270,000 clones; about nine tenths are singletons. The TCR comes from a man aged 50-59 years with acute or convalescent COVID-19. The sample comprised peripheral blood. The V call is TRBV19, the J call TRBJ1-1; 7 positions match TRBD1. CDR3 in DNA: TGTGCCAGTAGTGATAGGGGGCGATCGGAAGCTTTCTTT. It yields the protein CASSDRGRSEAFF.